Below, one TCR beta chain is given with its context. Its antigen is unknown. The length of the CDR3 is 15 residues. After removal of 4 bases from V and 2 bases from J, the junction contained 8 bases not matched to a gene. Germline values: CDR1 ENHRY, CDR2 SYGVKD. The data were taken from a study of OX40 agonist ivuxolimab in advanced cancers. Study findings and constraints: The expanded peripheral T cells' antigen specificity was not determined.

Method: immunoSEQ multiplex PCR; TCRdb's copy keeps in-frame clones and lacks some. The repertoire consists of fewer than 110,000 clones, with less than 95% occurring once and the leading ten covering 1% to 1.5%. The rearrangement uses TRBV10-3 and TRBJ2-7, with 7 bases matching TRBD1. This material consisted of CD4+ or CD8+ T cells sorted from blood, taken in a trial of the OX40 agonist ivuxolimab. The clonotype was recovered from an adult with an advanced solid tumor such as melanoma, head and neck, liver or kidney cancer. As DNA, the CDR3 is TGTGCCATCAGTGCGGCCGGGACAGTGGCCTACGAGCAGTACTTC. Translation: CAISAAGTVAYEQYF.